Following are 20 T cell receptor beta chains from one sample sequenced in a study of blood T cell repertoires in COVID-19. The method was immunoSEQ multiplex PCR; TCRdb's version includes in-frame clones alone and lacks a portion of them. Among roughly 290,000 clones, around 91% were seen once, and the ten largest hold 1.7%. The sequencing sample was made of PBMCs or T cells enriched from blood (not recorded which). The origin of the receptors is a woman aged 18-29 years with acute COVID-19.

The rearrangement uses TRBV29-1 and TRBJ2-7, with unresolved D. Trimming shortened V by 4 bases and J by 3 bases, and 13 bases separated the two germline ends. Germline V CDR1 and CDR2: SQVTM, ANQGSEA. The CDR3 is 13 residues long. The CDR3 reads CSVGNGALYEQYF. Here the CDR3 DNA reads TGCAGCGTTGGCAACGGAGCGCTCTACGAGCAGTACTTC.

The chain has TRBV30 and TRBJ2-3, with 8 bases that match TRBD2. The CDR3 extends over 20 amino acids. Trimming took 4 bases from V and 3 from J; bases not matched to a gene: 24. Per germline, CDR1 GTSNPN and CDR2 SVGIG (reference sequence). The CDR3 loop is CAWTNTGLAFGYHTTDTQYF. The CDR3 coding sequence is TGTGCCTGGACTAACACCGGACTAGCCTTCGGCTACCACACGACAGATACGCAGTATTTT.

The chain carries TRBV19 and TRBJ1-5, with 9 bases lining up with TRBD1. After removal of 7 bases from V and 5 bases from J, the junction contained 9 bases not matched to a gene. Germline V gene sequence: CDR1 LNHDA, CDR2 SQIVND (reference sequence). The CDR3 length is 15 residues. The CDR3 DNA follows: TGTGCCAGTACACCGGGACAGGGATCCTATCAGCCCCAGCATTTT. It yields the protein CASTPGQGSYQPQHF.

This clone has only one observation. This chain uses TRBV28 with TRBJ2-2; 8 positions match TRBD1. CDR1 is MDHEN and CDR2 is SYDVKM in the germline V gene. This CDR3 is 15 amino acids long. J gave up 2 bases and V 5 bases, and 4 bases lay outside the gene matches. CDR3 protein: CASSRTGRNTGELFF. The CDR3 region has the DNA TGTGCCAGCAGTCGGACAGGGCGAAACACCGGGGAGCTGTTTTTT.

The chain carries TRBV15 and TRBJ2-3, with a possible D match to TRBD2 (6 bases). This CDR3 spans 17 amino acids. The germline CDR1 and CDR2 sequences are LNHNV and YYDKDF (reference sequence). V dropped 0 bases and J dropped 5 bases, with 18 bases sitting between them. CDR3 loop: CATSRDSGGIAEDTQYF. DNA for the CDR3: TGTGCCACCAGCAGAGATTCGGGCGGGATAGCAGAAGATACGCAGTATTTT.

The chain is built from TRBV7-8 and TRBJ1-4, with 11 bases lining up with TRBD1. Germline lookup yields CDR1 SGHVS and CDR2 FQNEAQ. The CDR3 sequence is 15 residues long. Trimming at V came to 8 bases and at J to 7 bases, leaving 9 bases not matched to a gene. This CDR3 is CASGQGAGDGEKLFF. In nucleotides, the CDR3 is TGTGCCAGCGGACAGGGGGCCGGGGATGGTGAAAAACTGTTTTTT.

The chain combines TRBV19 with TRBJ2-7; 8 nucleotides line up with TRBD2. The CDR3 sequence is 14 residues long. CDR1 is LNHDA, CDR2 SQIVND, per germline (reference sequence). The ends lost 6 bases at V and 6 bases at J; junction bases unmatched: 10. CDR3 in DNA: TGTGCCAGTAGGTCGGGAACCGGGAGGGGCGAGCAGTACTTC. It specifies CASRSGTGRGEQYF.

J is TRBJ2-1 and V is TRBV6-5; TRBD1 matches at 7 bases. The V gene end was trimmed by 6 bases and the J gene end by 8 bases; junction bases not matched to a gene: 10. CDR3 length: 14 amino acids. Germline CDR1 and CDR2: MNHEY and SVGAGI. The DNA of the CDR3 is TGTGCCAGCAGGGCAGGGGGTGTGGAGGATGAGCAGTTCTTC. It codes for CASRAGGVEDEQFF.

CDR3 DNA sequence: TGTGCCAGCTCATCCGGACTAGCCTCCACAGATACGCAGTATTTT. Its protein product is CASSSGLASTDTQYF. The chain recombines TRBV18 with TRBJ2-3, with 8 bases lining up with TRBD2. Germline V gene data show CDR1 as KGHSH and CDR2 as LQKENI. Unmatched junction bases numbered 6, after V lost 5 bases and J lost 2 bases. The CDR3 runs to 15 residues. The full variable domain, its missing parts supplied by reference TRBV18 and TRBJ2-3, is NAGVMQNPRHLVRRRGQEARLRCSPMKGHSHVYWYRQLPEEGLKFMVYLQKENIIDESGMPKERFSAEFPKEGPSILRIQQVVRGDSAAYFCASSSGLASTDTQYFGPGTRLTVL.

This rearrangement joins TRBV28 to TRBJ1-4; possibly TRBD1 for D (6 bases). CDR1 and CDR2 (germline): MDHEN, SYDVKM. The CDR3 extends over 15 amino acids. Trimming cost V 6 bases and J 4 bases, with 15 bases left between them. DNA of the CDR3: TGTGCCAGCAGCGAACCGACAGGAAATAATGAAAAACTGTTTTTT. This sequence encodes CASSEPTGNNEKLFF.

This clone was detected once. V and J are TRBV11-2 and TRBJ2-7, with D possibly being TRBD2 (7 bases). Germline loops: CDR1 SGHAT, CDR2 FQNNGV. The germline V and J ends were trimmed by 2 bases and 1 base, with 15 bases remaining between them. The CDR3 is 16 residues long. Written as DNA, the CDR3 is TGTGCCAGCAGCTTACGGGGGGCAGTTCCTTCCTACGAGCAGTACTTC. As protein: CASSLRGAVPSYEQYF.

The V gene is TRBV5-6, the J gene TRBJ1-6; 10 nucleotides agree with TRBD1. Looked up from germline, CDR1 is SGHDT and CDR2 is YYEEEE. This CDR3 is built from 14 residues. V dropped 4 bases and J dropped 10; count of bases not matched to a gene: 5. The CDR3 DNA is TGTGCCAGCAGCGTGGGACAGGGGATGTCACCCCTCCACTTT. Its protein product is CASSVGQGMSPLHF.

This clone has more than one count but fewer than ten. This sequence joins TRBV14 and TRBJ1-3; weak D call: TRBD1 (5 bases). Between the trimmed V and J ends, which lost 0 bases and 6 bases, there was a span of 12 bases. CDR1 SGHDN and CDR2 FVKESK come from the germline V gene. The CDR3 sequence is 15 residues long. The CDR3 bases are TGTGCCAGCAGCCAAGAAGTGGGACTCATAAACACCATATATTTT. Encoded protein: CASSQEVGLINTIYF.

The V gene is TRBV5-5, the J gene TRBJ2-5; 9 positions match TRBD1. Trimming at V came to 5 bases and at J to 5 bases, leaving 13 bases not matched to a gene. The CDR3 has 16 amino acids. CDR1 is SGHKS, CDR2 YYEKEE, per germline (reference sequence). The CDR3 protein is CASSSTLTGGGETQYF. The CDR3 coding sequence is TGTGCCAGCAGTTCTACTTTAACAGGGGGCGGTGAGACCCAGTACTTC.

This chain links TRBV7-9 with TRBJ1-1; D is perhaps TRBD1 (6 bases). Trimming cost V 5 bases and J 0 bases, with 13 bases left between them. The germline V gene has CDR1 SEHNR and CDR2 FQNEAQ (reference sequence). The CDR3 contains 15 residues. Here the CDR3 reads CASSPGQIMNTEAFF. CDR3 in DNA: TGTGCCAGCAGCCCTGGACAGATTATGAACACTGAAGCTTTCTTT. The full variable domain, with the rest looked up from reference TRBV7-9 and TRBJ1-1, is DTGVSQNPRHKITKRGQNVTFRCDPISEHNRLYWYRQTLGQGPEFLTYFQNEAQLEKSRLLSDRFSAERPKGSFSTLEIQRTEQGDSAMYLCASSPGQIMNTEAFFGQGTRLTVV.

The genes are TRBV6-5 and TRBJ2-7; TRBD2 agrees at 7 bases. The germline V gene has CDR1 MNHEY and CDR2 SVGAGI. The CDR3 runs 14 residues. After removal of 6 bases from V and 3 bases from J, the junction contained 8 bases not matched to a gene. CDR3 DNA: TGTGCCAGCAGGACAGCTAGCGGATTCTACGAGCAGTACTTC. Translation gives CASRTASGFYEQYF.

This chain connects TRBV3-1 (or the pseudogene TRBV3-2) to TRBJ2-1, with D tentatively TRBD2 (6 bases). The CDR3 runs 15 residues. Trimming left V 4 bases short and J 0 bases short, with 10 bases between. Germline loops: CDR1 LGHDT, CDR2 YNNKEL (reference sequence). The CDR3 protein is CASSRAGRSYNEQFF. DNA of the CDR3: TGTGCCAGCAGCCGGGCGGGGCGCTCCTACAATGAGCAGTTCTTC.

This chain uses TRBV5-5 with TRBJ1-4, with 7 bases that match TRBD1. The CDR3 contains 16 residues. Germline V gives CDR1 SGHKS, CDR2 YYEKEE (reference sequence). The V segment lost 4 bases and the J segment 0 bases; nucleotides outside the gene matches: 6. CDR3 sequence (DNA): TGTGCCAGCAGCGCCCGGGACAGACCAACTAATGAAAAACTGTTTTTT. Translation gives CASSARDRPTNEKLFF. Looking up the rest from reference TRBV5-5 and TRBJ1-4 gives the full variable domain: DAGVTQSPTHLIKTRGQQVTLRCSPISGHKSVSWYQQVLGQGPQFIFQYYEKEERGRGNFPDRFSARQFPNYSSELNVNALLLGDSALYLCASSARDRPTNEKLFFGSGTQLSVL.

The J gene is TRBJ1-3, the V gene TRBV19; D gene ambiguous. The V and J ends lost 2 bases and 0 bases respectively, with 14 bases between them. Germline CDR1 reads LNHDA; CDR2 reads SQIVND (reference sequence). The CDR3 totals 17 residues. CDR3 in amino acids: CASSIRGGSYSGNTIYF. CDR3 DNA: TGTGCCAGTAGTATAAGAGGAGGATCCTACTCTGGAAACACCATATATTTT.

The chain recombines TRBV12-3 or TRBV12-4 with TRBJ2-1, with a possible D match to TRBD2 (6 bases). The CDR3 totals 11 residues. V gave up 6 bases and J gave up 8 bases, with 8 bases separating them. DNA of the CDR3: TGTGCCAGCAGACTAGCCGATGAGCAGTTCTTC. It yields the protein CASRLADEQFF.